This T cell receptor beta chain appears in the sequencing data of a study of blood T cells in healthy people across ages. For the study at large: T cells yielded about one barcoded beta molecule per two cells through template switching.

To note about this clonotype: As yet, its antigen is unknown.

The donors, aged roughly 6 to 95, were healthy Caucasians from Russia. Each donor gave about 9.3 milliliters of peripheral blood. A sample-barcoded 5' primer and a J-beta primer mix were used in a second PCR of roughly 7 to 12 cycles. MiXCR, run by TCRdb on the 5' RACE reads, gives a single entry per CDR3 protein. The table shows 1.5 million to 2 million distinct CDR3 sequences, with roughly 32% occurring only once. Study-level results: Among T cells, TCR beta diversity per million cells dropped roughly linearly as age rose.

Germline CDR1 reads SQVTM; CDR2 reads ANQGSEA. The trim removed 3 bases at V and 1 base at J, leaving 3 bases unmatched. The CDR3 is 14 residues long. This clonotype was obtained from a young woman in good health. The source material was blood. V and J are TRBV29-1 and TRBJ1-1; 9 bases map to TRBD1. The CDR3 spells CSVDSGQGNTEAFF. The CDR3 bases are TGCAGCGTTGATTCGGGACAGGGGAACACTGAAGCTTTCTTT.